Given below is one TCR beta chain in context. The V gene's germline CDR1 is PRHDT and CDR2 FYEKMQ (reference sequence). The germline V and J ends were trimmed by 5 bases and 0 bases, with 14 bases remaining between them. There are 16 residues in the CDR3. Vbeta (60) and Jbeta (13) primers were used in the PCR. The assay was immunoSEQ multiplex PCR, and TCRdb's table has in-frame clones only and misses some. The sample lists around 130,000 clones, approximately 83% occurring once. This record comes from a study of cytomegalovirus exposure and HLA in healthy donors. This sequence was found in a girl aged 2-10 years in good health and CMV-seronegative. Sequencing was performed on PBMCs. The chain is built from TRBV13 and TRBJ2-1, with D possibly TRBD1 on 6 matching bases. CDR3 in DNA: TGTGCCAGCAGCCCAGCCAGGGGTAGCTCCTACAATGAGCAGTTCTTC. The encoded protein is CASSPARGSSYNEQFF.